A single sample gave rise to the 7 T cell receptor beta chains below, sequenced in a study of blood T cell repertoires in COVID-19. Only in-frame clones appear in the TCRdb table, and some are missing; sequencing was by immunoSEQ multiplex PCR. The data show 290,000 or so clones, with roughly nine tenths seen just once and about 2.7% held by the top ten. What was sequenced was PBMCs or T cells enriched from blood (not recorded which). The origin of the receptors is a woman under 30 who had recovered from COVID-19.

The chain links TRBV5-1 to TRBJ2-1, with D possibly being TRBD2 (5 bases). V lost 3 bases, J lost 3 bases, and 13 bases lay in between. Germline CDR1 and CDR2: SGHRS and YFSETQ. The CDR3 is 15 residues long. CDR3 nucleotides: TGCGCCAGCAGCTCCTTCAGCGGAAACTACAATGAGCAGTTCTTC. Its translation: CASSSFSGNYNEQFF. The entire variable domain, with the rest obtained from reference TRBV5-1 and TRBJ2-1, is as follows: KAGVTQTPRYLIKTRGQQVTLSCSPISGHRSVSWYQQTPGQGLQFLFEYFSETQRNKGNFPGRFSGRQFSNSRSEMNVSTLELGDSALYLCASSSFSGNYNEQFFGPGTRLTVL.

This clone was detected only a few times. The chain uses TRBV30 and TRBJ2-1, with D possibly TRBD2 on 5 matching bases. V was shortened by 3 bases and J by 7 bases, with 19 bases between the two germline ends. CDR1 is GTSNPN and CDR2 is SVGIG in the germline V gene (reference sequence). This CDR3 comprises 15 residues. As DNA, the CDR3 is TGTGCCTGGAGCGGTAGCGCTCGTTTTATAAATGAGCAGTTCTTC. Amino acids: CAWSGSARFINEQFF.

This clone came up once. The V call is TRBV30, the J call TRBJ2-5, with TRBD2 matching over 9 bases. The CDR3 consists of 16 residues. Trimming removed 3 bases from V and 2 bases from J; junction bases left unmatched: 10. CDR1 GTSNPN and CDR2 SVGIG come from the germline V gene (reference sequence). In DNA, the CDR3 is TGTGCCTGGAGAGTAGGCGGGAGGGGTTGGCAAGAGACCCAGTACTTC. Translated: CAWRVGGRGWQETQYF.

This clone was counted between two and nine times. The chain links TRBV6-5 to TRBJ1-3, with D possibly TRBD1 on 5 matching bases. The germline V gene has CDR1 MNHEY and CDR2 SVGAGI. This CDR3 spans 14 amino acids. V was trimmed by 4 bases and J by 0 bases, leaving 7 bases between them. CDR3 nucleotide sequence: TGTGCCAGCAGTTCAGGGTCCTCTGGAAACACCATATATTTT. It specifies CASSSGSSGNTIYF.

This CDR3 is CATEEEGGQPQHF. In nucleotides, the CDR3 is TGTGCCACCGAAGAGGAGGGCGGGCAGCCCCAGCATTTT. The V and J genes are TRBV2 and TRBJ1-5; D remains unclear. CDR1 is SNHLY and CDR2 is FYNNEI in the germline V gene. This CDR3 contains 13 residues. Trimming removed 10 bases from V and 7 bases from J, with 17 bases in between. Full variable domain (outside the CDR3, taken from reference TRBV2 and TRBJ1-5): EPEVTQTPSHQVTQMGQEVILRCVPISNHLYFYWYRQILGQKVEFLVSFYNNEISEKSEIFDDQFSVERPDGSNFTLKIRSTKLEDSAMYFCATEEEGGQPQHFGDGTRLSIL.

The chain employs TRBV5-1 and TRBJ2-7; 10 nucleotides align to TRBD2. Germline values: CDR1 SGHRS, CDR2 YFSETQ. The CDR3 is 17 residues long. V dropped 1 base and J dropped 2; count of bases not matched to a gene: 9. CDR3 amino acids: CASSLMASGSGAYEQYF. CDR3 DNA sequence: TGCGCCAGCAGCTTGATGGCTAGCGGGAGTGGCGCCTACGAGCAGTACTTC.

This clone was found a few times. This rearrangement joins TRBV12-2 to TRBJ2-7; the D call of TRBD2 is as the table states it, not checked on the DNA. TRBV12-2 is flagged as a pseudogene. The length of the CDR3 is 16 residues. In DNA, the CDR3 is TGTGCATTGAACGGCGATATGACTAGCGGGGGCTACGAGCAGTACTTC. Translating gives CALNGDMTSGGYEQYF.